Below are 13 T cell receptor beta chains sequenced from a single sample in a study of T cells in Graves' hyperthyroidism and ophthalmopathy. Amplification targeted TCR beta CDR3 regions from RNA transcripts. The HTBI primer set drove a first-round RT-PCR of the TCR CDR3. In TCRdb, the multiplex PCR reads were re-called with MiXCR into one record per CDR3 protein. Of some 250,000 distinct CDR3 sequences in the sample, roughly 14% were seen once. Specimen: blood. The receptors stem from a woman in her 40s with Graves' hyperthyroidism that later progressed to Graves' ophthalmopathy.

Many counts were recorded for this clonotype. The genes are TRBV19 and TRBJ1-1, with 9 bases identical to TRBD1. The ends lost 5 bases at V and 4 bases at J; junction bases unmatched: 8. Germline V gene lookup returns CDR1 LNHDA and CDR2 SQIVND (reference sequence). The CDR3 has 15 amino acids. For the CDR3, the DNA is TGTGCCAGTAGTTTTTCACAGGGGGCGCGCACTGAAGCTTTCTTT. The encoded protein is CASSFSQGARTEAFF.

This chain joins TRBV19 and TRBJ1-5; tentatively, D is TRBD1 (6 bases). Germline assignment: CDR1 LNHDA and CDR2 SQIVND (reference sequence). V lost 5 bases, J lost 4 bases, and 12 bases lay in between. This CDR3 is 14 amino acids long. The DNA of the CDR3 is TGTGCCAGTAGTGTGACAGGTCGTAATCAGCCCCAGCATTTT. This translates into CASSVTGRNQPQHF.

This clonotype was recorded many times. The J gene is TRBJ2-7, the V gene TRBV9; the match to TRBD2 covers 9 bases. Trimming took 4 bases from V and 2 from J; bases not matched to a gene: 10. The CDR3 sequence is 16 residues long. CDR1 SGDLS and CDR2 YYNGEE come from the germline V gene. The CDR3 region is CASSHPPLAGTYEQYF. The CDR3 DNA follows: TGTGCCAGCAGCCACCCTCCCCTAGCGGGAACCTACGAGCAGTACTTC. The variable domain in full, with the rest retrieved from reference TRBV9 and TRBJ2-7, is DSGVTQTPKHLITATGQRVTLRCSPRSGDLSVYWYQQSLDQGLQFLIQYYNGEERAKGNILERFSAQQFPDLHSELNLSSLELGDSALYFCASSHPPLAGTYEQYFGPGTRLTVT.

This clonotype was recorded at least ten times. J is TRBJ1-5 and V is TRBV27; no reliable D call. Trimming took off 3 bases at V and 7 bases at J, with 4 bases between the two ends. Germline V CDR1 and CDR2: MNHEY, SMNVEV (reference sequence). The CDR3 runs to 11 residues. Written as DNA, the CDR3 is TGTGCCAGCAGTTTTGCCCAGCCCCAGCATTTT. Protein sequence: CASSFAQPQHF.

In its sample, this clonotype was seen a few times. The gene calls are TRBV7-3 and TRBJ2-7; the D gene could be TRBD1 or TRBD2 (5 bases each). CDR3 length: 14 amino acids. V lost 5 bases, J lost 2 bases, and 13 bases lay in between. Germline values: CDR1 SGHTA, CDR2 FQGTGA. CDR3 amino acids: CASSHRGMTYEQYF. The CDR3 nucleotides are TGTGCCAGCAGCCACCGGGGCATGACCTACGAGCAGTACTTC.

This clonotype was found many times. The rearrangement links TRBV18 to TRBJ2-7; a possible D gene is TRBD1 (6 bases). Per the germline V gene, CDR1 is KGHSH and CDR2 is LQKENI. V lost 8 bases, J lost 3 bases, and 14 bases lay in between. The CDR3 spans 13 residues. CDR3 bases: TGTGCCAGCGGCTTGGACAGAGACTACGAGCAGTACTTC. This gives the protein CASGLDRDYEQYF.

Many counts were recorded for this clonotype. The J gene is TRBJ1-1, the V gene TRBV30; a possible D gene is TRBD1 (6 bases). V lost 2 bases, J lost 3 bases, and 10 bases lay in between. CDR3 size: 13 residues. Germline CDR1 reads GTSNPN; CDR2 reads SVGIG (reference sequence). The CDR3, as DNA: TGTGCCTGGAGTAGGGGGGAGTACACTGAAGCTTTCTTT. Amino acid sequence: CAWSRGEYTEAFF.

This clonotype was seen many times. The chain is built from TRBV27 and TRBJ2-7; D gene uncertain. Germline V gives CDR1 MNHEY, CDR2 SMNVEV (reference sequence). V shed 2 bases and J shed 4 bases, with 15 bases lying between them. This CDR3 is 15 amino acids long. The CDR3 DNA sequence: TGTGCCAGCAGTTTAGGGCTCGACCGGGTATACGAGCAGTACTTC. Its protein product is CASSLGLDRVYEQYF.

The table lists this clonotype with a few counts. Since a much larger clone is just one base distant, this may be a read error. The rearrangement joins TRBV3-1 to TRBJ1-1; D is possibly TRBD1 (5 bases). The CDR3 consists of 14 residues. CDR1 is LGHDT, CDR2 YNNKEL, per germline (reference sequence). CDR3 in amino acids: CASSQAGVWTEVFF. The CDR3 DNA reads as TGTGCCAGCAGCCAGGCGGGGGTCTGGACTGAAGTTTTCTTT.

In the case of this clonotype: With a much larger clone just one base away, this may be a read error. The conserved final phenylalanine or tryptophan is absent from the CDR3, which likely points to a read error. The chain recombines TRBV2 with TRBJ2-2, with 7 bases matching TRBD2. There are 13 residues in the CDR3. The ends lost 6 bases at V and 5 bases at J; junction bases unmatched: 3. CDR1 and CDR2 from the germline V gene are SNHLY and FYNNEI. The CDR3 nucleotides read TGTGCCAGCAGGAGGGAGGGAACCGGGGAGCTGTTTTCT. Translated, it gives CASRREGTGELFS.

Regarding this clonotype: The junction departs from the called germline gene at one end, perhaps through a read error. The chain joins TRBV27 to TRBJ1-3; D gene unclear. The CDR3 extends over 17 amino acids. Germline V gene sequence: CDR1 MNHEY, CDR2 SMNVEV (reference sequence). Here the CDR3 DNA reads TGTGCCAGCAGTTTATACGGCAGGCCAGGCTCTGGAAACACCATATGTTTT. Encoded protein: CASSLYGRPGSGNTICF.

This clonotype showed up many times. The CDR3 reads CASSESTGVNTEAFF. The CDR3 bases are TGTGCCAGCAGTGAATCAACAGGGGTGAACACTGAAGCTTTCTTT. The chain joins TRBV25-1 to TRBJ1-1; 7 bases are a match to TRBD1. CDR3 size: 15 residues. Losses at the gene ends were 1 base for V and 0 bases for J; bases not matched to a gene: 2. Germline V gene data show CDR1 as MGHDK and CDR2 as SYGVNS. Looking up the rest from reference TRBV25-1 and TRBJ1-1 gives the full variable domain: EADIYQTPRYLVIGTGKKITLECSQTMGHDKMYWYQQDPGMELHLIHYSYGVNSTEKGDLSSESTVSRIRTEHFPLTLESARPSHTSQYLCASSESTGVNTEAFFGQGTRLTVV.

This clonotype was picked up many times. This chain connects TRBV6-1 to TRBJ1-6; TRBD1 is a possible D gene (6 bases). CDR3 length equals 15 residues. Trimming stripped 4 bases from V and 8 bases from J, with 15 bases between. Germline V gene data show CDR1 as MNHNS and CDR2 as SASEGT. In DNA form, the CDR3 reads TGTGCCAGCAGTGGCGCGACAGGAGACTATTCACCCCTCCACTTT. This encodes CASSGATGDYSPLHF.